The 23 T cell receptor beta chains in this list originate from one sample, sequenced in a study of blood T cell repertoires in COVID-19. Produced via immunoSEQ multiplex PCR; TCRdb's table is partial and in-frame only. The sample lists more than 80,000 clones, about 84% occurring once. The sample consisted of peripheral blood. These receptors all stem from a woman aged 60-70 years with acute or convalescent COVID-19.

The chain links TRBV7-6 to TRBJ1-2; D remains unclear. The V gene's germline CDR1 is SGHVS and CDR2 FNYEAQ. V was clipped by 5 bases and J by 0 bases, with 10 bases between them. CDR3 size: 14 residues. As DNA, the CDR3 is TGTGCCAGCAGCCCAGATCCAGCTAACTATGGCTACACCTTC. It specifies CASSPDPANYGYTF.

The chain combines TRBV28 with TRBJ1-5; D is uncertain. CDR3 length: 13 residues. V gave up 6 bases and J gave up 12 bases, with 18 bases separating them. Germline V gene sequence: CDR1 MDHEN, CDR2 SYDVKM. CDR3 loop: CASRSTANGFQHF. The CDR3 nucleotides read TGTGCCAGCAGATCGACGGCGAACGGGTTCCAGCATTTT.

This chain connects TRBV20-1 to TRBJ1-2; no firm D call. The CDR3 loop spans 13 amino acids. V dropped 3 bases and J dropped 4 bases, with 12 bases sitting between them. The V gene's germline CDR1 is DFQATT and CDR2 SNEGSKA (reference sequence). The DNA of the CDR3 is TGCAGTGCTAGTATACCCGGGATCTATGGCTACACCTTC. Translating it yields CSASIPGIYGYTF.

V is TRBV29-1 and J is TRBJ2-1; 13 positions agree with TRBD2. The germline V gene encodes CDR1 SQVTM and CDR2 ANQGSEA. This CDR3 comprises 16 residues. V lost 5 bases to trimming and J lost 4 bases; unmatched junction nucleotides: 8. This CDR3 reads CSVTGLAGAGYNEQFF. The CDR3 DNA is TGCAGCGTTACCGGACTAGCGGGAGCGGGTTACAATGAGCAGTTCTTC.

The sample holds one count of this clone. This chain uses TRBV7-2 with TRBJ2-7; D remains unclear. TRBJ2-5 matches the DNA end more closely, so the J call is doubtful. CDR3 size: 14 residues. Looked up from germline, CDR1 is SGHTA and CDR2 is FQGNSA. CDR3 in amino acids: CASSLVATQETQYF. The CDR3 nucleotides are TGTGCCAGCAGCTTAGTGGCGACTCAAGAGACCCAGTACTTC.

The CDR3 DNA reads as TGTGCCAGCAGCCCGGTTAACAACTATGGCTACACCTTC. Translation gives CASSPVNNYGYTF. The chain is built from TRBV7-2 and TRBJ1-2; D is ambiguous. The CDR3 is made up of 13 amino acids. Trimming pared 5 bases from V and 2 bases from J, leaving 9 bases between. CDR1 and CDR2 (germline): SGHTA, FQGNSA.

The chain carries TRBV2 and TRBJ1-5; 8 nucleotides match TRBD1. The CDR3 loop spans 15 amino acids. After removal of 6 bases from V and 4 bases from J, the junction contained 8 bases not matched to a gene. In germline, CDR1 is SNHLY, CDR2 FYNNEI. DNA for the CDR3: TGTGCCAGCAGGGATGGACAGGGCAGTAATCAGCCCCAGCATTTT. Amino acids: CASRDGQGSNQPQHF.

Written as DNA, the CDR3 is TGCAGCGTTCCGGGACTTCTCTACACCGGGGAGCTGTTTTTT. Translating it yields CSVPGLLYTGELFF. The chain links TRBV29-1 to TRBJ2-2; a weak D match, TRBD2 (6 bases). Per the germline V gene, CDR1 is SQVTM and CDR2 is ANQGSEA. Trimming took 5 bases from V and 3 from J, leaving 13 bases between them. CDR3 length: 14 amino acids.

This clone was detected only once. CDR3 in amino acids: CASSLGQGAYEQYF. The CDR3 DNA reads TGTGCCAGCAGCTTAGGACAGGGGGCCTACGAGCAGTACTTC. The chain has TRBV5-6 and TRBJ2-7; 10 bases line up with TRBD1. The CDR3 spans 14 residues. The germline V gene has CDR1 SGHDT and CDR2 YYEEEE. V lost 2 bases to trimming and J lost 2 bases; unmatched junction nucleotides: 1.

The chain links TRBV12-5 to TRBJ2-2; 9 nucleotides agree with TRBD1. Trimming cost V 0 bases and J 1 base; bases outside gene matches: 9. Germline V gene sequence: CDR1 LGHNT, CDR2 FRNRAP. This CDR3 is built from 19 residues. The chain's CDR3 is CASGLVLFPGQGNTGELFF. The CDR3 DNA sequence: TGTGCTAGTGGTTTGGTTTTGTTTCCGGGACAGGGGAACACCGGGGAGCTGTTTTTT.

The V and J genes are TRBV7-3 and TRBJ2-1, with 10 nucleotides matching TRBD1. The CDR3 sequence is 16 residues long. V lost 5 bases and J lost 6; bases outside the gene matches: 10. Germline V lookup: CDR1 SGHTA, CDR2 FQGTGA. In nucleotides, the CDR3 is TGTGCCAGCAGCCTAAGGGGGACAGGGGTGGTCAATGAGCAGTTCTTC. This translates into CASSLRGTGVVNEQFF.

The chain has TRBV5-4 and TRBJ2-2; 9 nucleotides align to TRBD1. The length of the CDR3 is 17 residues. CDR1 is SGHNT and CDR2 is YYREEE in the germline V gene (reference sequence). Germline trimming cut 2 bases from V and 4 bases from J; bases unmatched to any gene: 9. DNA of the CDR3: TGTGCCAGCAGCTTTTCCTCCGGGACAGGGCCCACCGGGGAGCTGTTTTTT. Its translation: CASSFSSGTGPTGELFF.

V usage is TRBV5-4 and J usage is TRBJ1-1, with D unresolved. CDR1 and CDR2 (germline): SGHNT, YYREEE (reference sequence). The CDR3 is 14 amino acids. Trimming left V 1 base short and J 1 base short, with 8 bases between. The CDR3 region is CASSLSGRNTEAFF. For the CDR3, the DNA is TGTGCCAGCAGCTTGAGTGGCAGGAACACTGAAGCTTTCTTT.

Within the sample, this clone is medium-sized. This chain connects TRBV30 to TRBJ1-1; D ambiguous. This CDR3 is 13 amino acids long. Between the trimmed V and J ends, which lost 2 bases and 3 bases, there was a span of 10 bases. Germline V gene lookup returns CDR1 GTSNPN and CDR2 SVGIG (reference sequence). CDR3 bases: TGTGCCTGGAGTTCATTCCGGGACACTGAAGCTTTCTTT. It specifies CAWSSFRDTEAFF.

This chain links TRBV7-2 with TRBJ2-3; a possible D gene is TRBD2 (6 bases). CDR1 is SGHTA and CDR2 is FQGNSA in the germline V gene. V lost 5 bases to trimming and J lost 2 bases, with 11 bases between them. The CDR3 has 14 residues. In nucleotides, the CDR3 is TGTGCCAGCAGCCTAGGACTACTCACAGATACGCAGTATTTT. This translates into CASSLGLLTDTQYF.

Only one count was recorded for this clone. This chain links TRBV29-1 with TRBJ1-3; 7 bases are a match to TRBD1. With V trimmed by 7 bases and J by 8 bases, 11 bases remained unmatched. Germline CDR1 reads SQVTM; CDR2 reads ANQGSEA. This CDR3 is 13 amino acids long. The chain's CDR3 is CSALLTGWDTIYF. The CDR3 nucleotides are TGCAGCGCCCTATTGACAGGGTGGGACACCATATATTTT.

The V gene is TRBV7-3, the J gene TRBJ1-6, with D unresolved. The CDR3 extends over 13 amino acids. V was cut by 2 bases and J by 8 bases, with 7 bases left in between. The germline gives CDR1 SGHTA, CDR2 FQGTGA. The CDR3: CASSLGRDSPLHF. The DNA of the CDR3 is TGTGCCAGCAGCTTAGGTCGAGATTCACCCCTCCACTTT.

The chain joins TRBV5-1 to TRBJ2-2; 12 nucleotides match TRBD1. CDR3 size: 16 residues. Germline lookup yields CDR1 SGHRS and CDR2 YFSETQ. The ends lost 4 bases at V and 5 bases at J; junction bases unmatched: 6. The CDR3 region is CASSPGQGARTGELFF. The CDR3 DNA reads TGCGCCAGCAGCCCGGGACAGGGGGCTCGTACCGGGGAGCTGTTTTTT.

The CDR3 nucleotides read TGTGCCAGCAGCTTGAGGTCAGGGGGTACCTCCACAGATACGCAGTATTTT. This sequence encodes CASSLRSGGTSTDTQYF. This rearrangement joins TRBV5-4 to TRBJ2-3; TRBD1 agrees at 7 bases. The V gene end was trimmed by 1 base and the J gene end by 2 bases; junction bases not matched to a gene: 10. This CDR3 contains 17 residues. Per germline, CDR1 SGHNT and CDR2 YYREEE (reference sequence).

The V and J genes are TRBV5-1 and TRBJ1-1; D remains unclear. Germline CDR1 and CDR2: SGHRS and YFSETQ. Trimming pared 4 bases from V and 1 base from J, leaving 11 bases between. The CDR3 is 14 amino acids. The CDR3 region is CASSPAVGNTEAFF. CDR3 bases: TGCGCCAGCAGCCCGGCGGTGGGGAACACTGAAGCTTTCTTT.

J is TRBJ2-7 and V is TRBV7-9, with D possibly being TRBD2 (5 bases). The CDR3 runs 15 residues. The germline V gene has CDR1 SEHNR and CDR2 FQNEAQ (reference sequence). Trimming pared 1 base from V and 0 bases from J, leaving 10 bases between. The CDR3 sequence: CASSLGWESSYEQYF. The DNA for the CDR3 is TGTGCCAGCAGCTTAGGGTGGGAGAGCTCCTACGAGCAGTACTTC.

The chain employs TRBV10-3 and TRBJ2-5; 8 bases map to TRBD1. The CDR3 loop spans 17 amino acids. From germline, CDR1 is ENHRY and CDR2 SYGVKD. V shed 4 bases and J 2 bases; nucleotides not matched to a gene: 12. The CDR3 reads CAISAGSTGAIQETQYF. The CDR3 bases are TGTGCCATCAGTGCGGGATCGACAGGGGCGATACAAGAGACCCAGTACTTC.

This sequence joins TRBV4-1 and TRBJ1-1; 10 bases agree with TRBD1. With V trimmed by 5 bases and J by 1 base, 1 base remained unmatched. The CDR3 runs 14 residues. CDR1 MGHRA and CDR2 YSYEKL come from the germline V gene. CDR3 in amino acids: CASSRDRGNTEAFF. The CDR3 coding sequence is TGCGCCAGCAGCAGGGACAGGGGGAACACTGAAGCTTTCTTT.